This TCR beta chain was sequenced in a study of beta chain features in type 1 diabetes. Study-wide context: Age and gender were similar between patients and healthy donors, as were cell yields.

The CDR3 totals 15 residues. V shed 3 bases, J shed 7 bases, and the junction held 11 bases outside the gene matches. CDR1 is SEHNR, CDR2 FQNEAQ, per germline (reference sequence). This clone showed up just a few times. Its antigen is unidentified. Study results and limitations: Short templates might get an advantage during PCR, and this would be equal in patients and controls. TCRB CDR3s were moderately but significantly shorter in Type 1 diabetes patients in all four CD4+ subsets. Insertion counts at VDJ junctions were lower in type 1 diabetes patients, who also showed more deletions there.

Sorting with CD45RO/CCR7/CD25/CD127/CD95/CD27 yielded naive, central memory, regulatory and stem-like memory CD4+ cells. Expressed TCRB transcripts were sequenced because the entire RNA isolate underwent reverse transcription. Produced via immunoSEQ multiplex PCR; TCRdb's table is partial and in-frame only. The profile covers 250,000 to 300,000 clones, with less than 30% appearing a single time and about 0.012% taken by the ten largest. What was sequenced was naive CD4+ T cells from blood. The source is a woman in her 30s with type 1 diabetes. The chain combines TRBV7-9 with TRBJ1-2, with TRBD1 matching over 7 bases. This CDR3 reads CASSFRDSNLGGYTF. DNA for the CDR3: TGTGCCAGCAGCTTCCGGGACAGTAATTTGGGTGGCTACACCTTC. Based on the CDR3 plus reference TRBV7-9 and TRBJ1-2, the full variable domain is DTGVSQNPRHKITKRGQNVTFRCDPISEHNRLYWYRQTLGQGPEFLTYFQNEAQLEKSRLLSDRFSAERPKGSFSTLEIQRTEQGDSAMYLCASSFRDSNLGGYTFGSGTRLTVV.